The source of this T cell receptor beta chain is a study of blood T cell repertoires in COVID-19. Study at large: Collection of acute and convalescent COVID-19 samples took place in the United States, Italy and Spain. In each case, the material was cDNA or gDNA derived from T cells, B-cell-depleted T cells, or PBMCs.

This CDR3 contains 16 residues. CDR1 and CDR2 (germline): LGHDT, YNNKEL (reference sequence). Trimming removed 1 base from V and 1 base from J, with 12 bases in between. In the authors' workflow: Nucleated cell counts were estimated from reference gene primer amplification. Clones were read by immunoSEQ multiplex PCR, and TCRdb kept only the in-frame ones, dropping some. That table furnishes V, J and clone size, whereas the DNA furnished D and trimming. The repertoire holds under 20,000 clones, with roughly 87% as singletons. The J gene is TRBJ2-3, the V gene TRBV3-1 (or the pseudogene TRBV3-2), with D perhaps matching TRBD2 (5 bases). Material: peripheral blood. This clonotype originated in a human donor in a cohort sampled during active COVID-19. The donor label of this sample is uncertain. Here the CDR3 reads CASSQAVQRRTDTQYF. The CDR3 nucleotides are TGTGCCAGCAGCCAAGCCGTCCAGCGGCGCACAGATACGCAGTATTTT.